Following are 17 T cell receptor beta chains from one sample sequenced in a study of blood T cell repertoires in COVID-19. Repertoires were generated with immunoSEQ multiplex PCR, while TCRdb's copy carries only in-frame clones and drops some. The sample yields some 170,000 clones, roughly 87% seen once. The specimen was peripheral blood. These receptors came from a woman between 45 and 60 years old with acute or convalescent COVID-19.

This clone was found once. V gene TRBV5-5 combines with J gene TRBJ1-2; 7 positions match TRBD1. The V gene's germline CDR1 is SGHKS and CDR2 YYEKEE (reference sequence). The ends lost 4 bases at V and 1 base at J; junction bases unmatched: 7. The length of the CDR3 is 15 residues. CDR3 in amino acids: CASSPGTAINYGYTF. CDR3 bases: TGTGCCAGCAGCCCCGGGACAGCTATTAACTATGGCTACACCTTC.

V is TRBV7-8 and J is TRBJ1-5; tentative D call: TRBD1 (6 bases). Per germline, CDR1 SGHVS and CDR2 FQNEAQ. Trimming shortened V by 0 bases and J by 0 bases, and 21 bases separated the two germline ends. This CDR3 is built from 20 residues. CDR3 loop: CASSLAPGQGGGYSNQPQHF. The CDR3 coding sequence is TGTGCCAGCAGCTTAGCCCCGGGACAAGGTGGGGGCTATAGCAATCAGCCCCAGCATTTT.

CDR3 loop: CASSPPGQLYGYTF. The DNA of the CDR3 is TGTGCCAGCAGCCCCCCGGGACAACTCTATGGCTACACCTTC. V gene TRBV7-2 combines with J gene TRBJ1-2, with D maybe TRBD1 (6 bases). Trimming stripped 5 bases from V and 4 bases from J, with 14 bases between. Per germline, CDR1 SGHTA and CDR2 FQGNSA. The CDR3 has 14 amino acids.

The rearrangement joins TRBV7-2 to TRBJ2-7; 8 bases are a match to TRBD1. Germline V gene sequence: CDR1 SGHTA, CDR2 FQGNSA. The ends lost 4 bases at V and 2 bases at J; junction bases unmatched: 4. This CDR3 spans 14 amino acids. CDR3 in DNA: TGTGCCAGCAGCTACCGGGACAGGACCTACGAGCAGTACTTC. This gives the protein CASSYRDRTYEQYF.

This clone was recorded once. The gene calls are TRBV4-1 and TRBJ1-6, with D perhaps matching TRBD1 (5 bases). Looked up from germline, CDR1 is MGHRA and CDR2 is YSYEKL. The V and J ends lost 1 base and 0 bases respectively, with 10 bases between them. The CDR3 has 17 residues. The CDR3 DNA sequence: TGCGCCAGCAGCCAAGGGACACCAAGCTCCTATAATTCACCCCTCCACTTT. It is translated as CASSQGTPSSYNSPLHF.

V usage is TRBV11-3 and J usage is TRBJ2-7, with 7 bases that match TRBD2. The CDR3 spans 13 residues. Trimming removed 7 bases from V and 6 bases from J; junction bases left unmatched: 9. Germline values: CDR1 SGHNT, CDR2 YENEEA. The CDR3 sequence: CASTLRGEGEQYF. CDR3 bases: TGTGCCAGCACCCTTCGCGGGGAGGGCGAGCAGTACTTC.

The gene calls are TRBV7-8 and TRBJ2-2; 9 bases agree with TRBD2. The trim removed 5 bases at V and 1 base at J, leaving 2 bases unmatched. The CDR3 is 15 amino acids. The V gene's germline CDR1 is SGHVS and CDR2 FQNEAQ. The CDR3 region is CASSPSGKNTGELFF. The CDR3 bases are TGTGCCAGCAGCCCTAGCGGGAAGAACACCGGGGAGCTGTTTTTT. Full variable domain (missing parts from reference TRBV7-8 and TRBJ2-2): GAGVSQSPRYKVAKRGQDVALRCDPISGHVSLFWYQQALGQGPEFLTYFQNEAQLDKSGLPSDRFFAERPEGSVSTLKIQRTQQEDSAVYLCASSPSGKNTGELFFGEGSRLTVL.

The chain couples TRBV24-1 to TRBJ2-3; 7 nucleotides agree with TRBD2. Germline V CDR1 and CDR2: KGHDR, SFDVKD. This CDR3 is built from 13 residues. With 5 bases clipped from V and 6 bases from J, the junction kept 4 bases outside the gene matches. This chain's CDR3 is CATSGGGLDTQYF. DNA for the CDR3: TGTGCCACCAGTGGGGGGGGTTTGGATACGCAGTATTTT.

The CDR3 spells CGLGYYNEQFF. The CDR3 nucleotides are TGTGGCTTGGGGTACTACAATGAGCAGTTCTTC. The V call is TRBV30, the J call TRBJ2-1; D gene unclear. This CDR3 is built from 11 residues. Germline lookup yields CDR1 GTSNPN and CDR2 SVGIG (reference sequence).

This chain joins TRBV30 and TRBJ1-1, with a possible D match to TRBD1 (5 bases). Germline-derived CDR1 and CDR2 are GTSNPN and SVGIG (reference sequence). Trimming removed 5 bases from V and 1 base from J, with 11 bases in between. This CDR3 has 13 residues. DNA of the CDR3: TGTGCCTGGTCCCCGACAGCGAACACTGAAGCTTTCTTT. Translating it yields CAWSPTANTEAFF.

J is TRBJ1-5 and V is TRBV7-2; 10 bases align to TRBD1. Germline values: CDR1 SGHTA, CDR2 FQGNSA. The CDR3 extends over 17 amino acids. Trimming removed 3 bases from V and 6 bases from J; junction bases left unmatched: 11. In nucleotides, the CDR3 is TGTGCCAGCAGCTTGACTACCGGGACAGGGGCTTTTCAGCCCCAGCATTTT. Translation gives CASSLTTGTGAFQPQHF.

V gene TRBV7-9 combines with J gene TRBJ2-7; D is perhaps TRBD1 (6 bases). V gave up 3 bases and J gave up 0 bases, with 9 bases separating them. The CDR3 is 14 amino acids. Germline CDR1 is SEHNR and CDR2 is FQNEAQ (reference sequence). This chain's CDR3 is CASSFRDTSYEQYF. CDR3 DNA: TGTGCCAGCAGCTTCCGGGACACCTCCTACGAGCAGTACTTC.

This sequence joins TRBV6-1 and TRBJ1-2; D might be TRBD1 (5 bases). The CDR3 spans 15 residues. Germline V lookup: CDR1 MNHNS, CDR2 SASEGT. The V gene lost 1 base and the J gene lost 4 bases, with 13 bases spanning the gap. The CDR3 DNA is TGTGCCAGCAGTGAAGGGTGGGGGGTGAGCTATGGCTACACCTTC. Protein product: CASSEGWGVSYGYTF.

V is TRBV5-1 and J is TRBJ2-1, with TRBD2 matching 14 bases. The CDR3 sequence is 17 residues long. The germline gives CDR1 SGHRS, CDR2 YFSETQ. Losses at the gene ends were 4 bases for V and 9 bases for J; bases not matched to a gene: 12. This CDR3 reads CASSHTTSGGAPTEQFF. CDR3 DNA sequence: TGCGCCAGCAGCCACACGACTAGCGGGGGGGCCCCCACTGAGCAGTTCTTC. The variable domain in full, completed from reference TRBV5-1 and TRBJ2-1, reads KAGVTQTPRYLIKTRGQQVTLSCSPISGHRSVSWYQQTPGQGLQFLFEYFSETQRNKGNFPGRFSGRQFSNSRSEMNVSTLELGDSALYLCASSHTTSGGAPTEQFFGPGTRLTVL.

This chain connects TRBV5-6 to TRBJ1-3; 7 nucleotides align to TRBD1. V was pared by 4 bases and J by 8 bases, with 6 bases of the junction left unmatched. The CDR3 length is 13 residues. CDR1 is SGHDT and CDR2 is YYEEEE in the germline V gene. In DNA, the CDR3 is TGTGCCAGCAGCCCTGACAGGGCTGACACCATATATTTT. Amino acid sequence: CASSPDRADTIYF.

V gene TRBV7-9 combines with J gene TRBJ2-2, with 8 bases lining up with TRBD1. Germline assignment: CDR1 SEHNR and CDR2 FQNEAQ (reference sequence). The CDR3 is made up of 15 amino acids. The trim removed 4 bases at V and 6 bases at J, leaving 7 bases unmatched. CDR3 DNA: TGTGCCAGCAGCTCCGACAGGGGAGGAGCCGGGGAGCTGTTTTTT. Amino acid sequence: CASSSDRGGAGELFF.

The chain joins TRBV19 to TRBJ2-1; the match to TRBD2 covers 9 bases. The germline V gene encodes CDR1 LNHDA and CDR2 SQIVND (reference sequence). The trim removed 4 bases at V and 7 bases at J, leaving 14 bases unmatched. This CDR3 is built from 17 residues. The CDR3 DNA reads TGTGCCAGTAGTACGCAGAAAACTAGCGGGCTGGCTAATGAGCAGTTCTTC. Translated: CASSTQKTSGLANEQFF.